A single sample gave rise to the 6 T cell receptor beta chains below, sequenced in a study of T cell responses to AZD1222 COVID-19 vaccine. The protocol was immunoSEQ multiplex PCR, while the TCRdb copy is restricted to in-frame clones and leaves out a portion. The sample consists of 130,000 or so clones, roughly 89% of them appearing once. Sequencing used peripheral blood, obtained on day 0 of AZD1222 vaccination. The receptors come from an adult in good health.

This chain links TRBV28 with TRBJ2-6; a possible D gene is TRBD1 (6 bases). Germline CDR1 MDHEN, CDR2 SYDVKM. The CDR3 is 15 residues long. The V end lost 6 bases, the J end lost 4 bases, and 13 bases lay between the germline ends. The CDR3 nucleotides are TGTGCCAGCAGCTCACCGGGACAAGGGGCCAACGTCCTGACTTTC. It specifies CASSSPGQGANVLTF. Supplemented by reference TRBV28 and TRBJ2-6, the full variable domain reads DVKVTQSSRYLVKRTGEKVFLECVQDMDHENMFWYRQDPGLGLRLIYFSYDVKMKEKGDIPEGYSVSREKKERFSLILESASTNQTSMYLCASSSPGQGANVLTFGAGSRLTVL.

The rearrangement joins TRBV2 to TRBJ1-2; TRBD1 matches at 7 bases. V lost 6 bases and J lost 4; bases outside the gene matches: 2. CDR3 length equals 12 residues. Germline V gene sequence: CDR1 SNHLY, CDR2 FYNNEI. CDR3 residues: CASRTGRYGYTF. CDR3 nucleotides: TGTGCCAGCAGGACAGGGCGCTATGGCTACACCTTC.

The CDR3 bases are TGTGCCAGCAGCTCCCCGGTACGAGGTAGGACCTACGAGCAGTACTTC. The encoded protein is CASSSPVRGRTYEQYF. The chain combines TRBV7-9 with TRBJ2-7; D unresolved. The CDR3 sequence is 16 residues long. The V end lost 4 bases, the J end lost 2 bases, and 18 bases lay between the germline ends. Germline CDR1 and CDR2: SEHNR and FQNEAQ (reference sequence). Supplemented by reference TRBV7-9 and TRBJ2-7, the full variable domain reads DTGVSQNPRHKITKRGQNVTFRCDPISEHNRLYWYRQTLGQGPEFLTYFQNEAQLEKSRLLSDRFSAERPKGSFSTLEIQRTEQGDSAMYLCASSSPVRGRTYEQYFGPGTRLTVT.

V usage is TRBV7-9 and J usage is TRBJ2-3; 7 nucleotides match TRBD1. The CDR3 is 16 residues long. V lost 4 bases and J lost 4; bases outside the gene matches: 11. Germline CDR1 is SEHNR and CDR2 is FQNEAQ (reference sequence). CDR3 protein: CASSSAGTVRSDTQYF. Here the CDR3 DNA reads TGTGCCAGCAGCTCAGCCGGGACAGTACGTTCAGATACGCAGTATTTT.

The chain employs TRBV19 and TRBJ1-1; D is undetermined. CDR1 and CDR2 from the germline V gene are LNHDA and SQIVND (reference sequence). The ends were cut back, 3 bases at V and 1 base at J, with 9 bases in the middle. The CDR3 has 14 amino acids. CDR3 bases: TGTGCCAGTAGTATTGGGCCGCGGAACACTGAAGCTTTCTTT. It encodes CASSIGPRNTEAFF. The full variable domain, with the rest looked up from reference TRBV19 and TRBJ1-1, is DGGITQSPKYLFRKEGQNVTLSCEQNLNHDAMYWYRQDPGQGLRLIYYSQIVNDFQKGDIAEGYSVSREKKESFPLTVTSAQKNPTAFYLCASSIGPRNTEAFFGQGTRLTVV.

V usage is TRBV7-3 and J usage is TRBJ2-3, with a tentative D call TRBD2 (6 bases). Germline CDR1 SGHTA, CDR2 FQGTGA. Deletions cut 5 bases from V and 7 bases from J, with 22 bases between. The CDR3 loop spans 16 amino acids. CDR3 DNA: TGTGCCAGCAGCCGAGTGGGAGGAAGACTACACAATACGCAGTATTTT. Its protein product is CASSRVGGRLHNTQYF.